Listed here is a single T cell receptor (beta chain). V gave up 8 bases and J gave up 7 bases; unmatched junction bases: 16. The CDR3 runs to 16 residues. These data are taken from a study of blood T cell repertoires in COVID-19. Overall study context: PBMCs, B-cell-depleted T cells, or T cells were the source of the cDNA or gDNA that made up the material.

Clones were sequenced by immunoSEQ multiplex PCR, and TCRdb holds only the in-frame ones, with some missing. Counted here are 95,000 to 100,000 clones, 81% occurring once; the ten biggest clones make up approximately 12%. This receptor was identified in an elderly woman with acute or convalescent COVID-19. The genes are TRBV23-1 and TRBJ2-5; 10 bases map to TRBD1. TRBV23-1 is an ORF, with its function uncertain. The source material was peripheral blood. CDR3 DNA: TGCGCCAGCCCAAAAATATCCGGGACAGGGGCGGTGACCCAGTACTTC. Amino acids: CASPKISGTGAVTQYF.